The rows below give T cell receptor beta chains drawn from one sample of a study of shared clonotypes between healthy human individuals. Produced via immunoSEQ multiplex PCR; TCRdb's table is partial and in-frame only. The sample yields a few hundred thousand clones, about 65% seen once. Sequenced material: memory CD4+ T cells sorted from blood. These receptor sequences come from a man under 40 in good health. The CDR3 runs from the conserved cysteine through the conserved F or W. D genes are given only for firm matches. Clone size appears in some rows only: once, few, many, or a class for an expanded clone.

CDR3aa: CASRTGGATDTQYF
CDR3nt: TGTGCCAGCCGGACGGGAGGGGCCACAGATACGCAGTATTTT
j_gene: TRBJ2-3
v_gene: TRBV18
d_gene: TRBD2
abundance: -

CDR3aa: CASSMGSNQPQHF
CDR3nt: TGTGCCAGCAGTATGGGTTCCAATCAGCCCCAGCATTTT
j_gene: TRBJ1-5
v_gene: TRBV2
d_gene: -
abundance: -

CDR3aa: CASSVGITEAFF
CDR3nt: TGCGCCAGCAGTGTAGGGATCACTGAAGCTTTCTTT
j_gene: TRBJ1-1
v_gene: TRBV10-2
d_gene: -
abundance: -

CDR3aa: CSGLRGAQETQYF
CDR3nt: TGCAGCGGCCTCCGGGGGGCCCAAGAGACCCAGTACTTC
j_gene: TRBJ2-5
v_gene: TRBV29-1
d_gene: -
abundance: -

CDR3aa: CAISERTGETDTQYF
CDR3nt: TGTGCCATCAGTGAGAGGACAGGGGAGACAGATACGCAGTATTTT
j_gene: TRBJ2-3
v_gene: TRBV10-3
d_gene: TRBD1
abundance: -

CDR3aa: CASSLSKGGRYGYTF
CDR3nt: TGTGCCAGCAGCTTATCCAAGGGAGGGCGCTATGGCTACACCTTC
j_gene: TRBJ1-2
v_gene: TRBV7-2
d_gene: -
abundance: once

CDR3aa: CASGGRGSYEQYF
CDR3nt: TGTGCCAGCGGGGGGCGGGGGAGCTACGAGCAGTACTTC
j_gene: TRBJ2-7
v_gene: TRBV27
d_gene: -
abundance: once

CDR3aa: CASSFSALPRGYNEQFF
CDR3nt: TGTGCCAGCAGTTTCTCGGCTCTTCCCCGGGGTTACAATGAGCAGTTCTTC
j_gene: TRBJ2-1
v_gene: TRBV27
d_gene: -
abundance: -

CDR3aa: CASRQETGGVLRNEQYF
CDR3nt: TGTGCCAGCAGACAAGAGACAGGGGGCGTTTTAAGAAACGAGCAGTACTTC
j_gene: TRBJ2-7
v_gene: TRBV27
d_gene: TRBD1
abundance: -

CDR3aa: CASSVLAGTPTNEQFF
CDR3nt: TGTGCCAGCAGCGTCCTGGCCGGGACCCCGACCAATGAGCAGTTCTTC
j_gene: TRBJ2-1
v_gene: TRBV9
d_gene: -
abundance: -

CDR3aa: CASRGTGVYNEQFF
CDR3nt: TGCGCCAGCAGAGGGACAGGGGTCTACAATGAGCAGTTCTTC
j_gene: TRBJ2-1
v_gene: TRBV5-1
d_gene: TRBD1
abundance: -

CDR3aa: CSVEGEGGRDTEAFF
CDR3nt: TGCAGCGTTGAGGGGGAGGGAGGGCGCGACACTGAAGCTTTCTTT
j_gene: TRBJ1-1
v_gene: TRBV29-1
d_gene: -
abundance: -

CDR3aa: CASSVWDSPSYNEQFF
CDR3nt: TGTGCCAGCAGCGTATGGGATAGCCCTTCATACAATGAGCAGTTCTTC
j_gene: TRBJ2-1
v_gene: TRBV9
d_gene: -
abundance: -

CDR3aa: CASSAQRTSGSYNEQFF
CDR3nt: TGTGCCAGCAGTGCACAACGGACTAGCGGGAGCTACAATGAGCAGTTCTTC
j_gene: TRBJ2-1
v_gene: TRBV6-1
d_gene: TRBD2
abundance: -

CDR3aa: CASSEAMGQGLYGYTF
CDR3nt: TGTGCCAGCAGTGAAGCAATGGGACAGGGGCTTTATGGCTACACCTTC
j_gene: TRBJ1-2
v_gene: TRBV6-1
d_gene: TRBD1
abundance: -

CDR3aa: CASSHGQALGEQFF
CDR3nt: TGTGCCAGCAGTCATGGACAGGCCCTAGGTGAGCAGTTCTTC
j_gene: TRBJ2-1
v_gene: TRBV27
d_gene: TRBD1
abundance: few

CDR3aa: CASSVANRVGEQFF
CDR3nt: TGTGCCAGCAGCGTAGCCAACAGGGTCGGTGAGCAGTTCTTC
j_gene: TRBJ2-1
v_gene: TRBV9
d_gene: -
abundance: once

CDR3aa: CAIRDSEYTGELFF
CDR3nt: TGTGCCATCAGGGACAGTGAATACACCGGGGAGCTGTTTTTT
j_gene: TRBJ2-2
v_gene: TRBV10-3
d_gene: -
abundance: -